This T cell receptor (beta chain) was identified during a study of T cell responses to AZD1222 COVID-19 vaccine. About the research overall: Pooled samples include second doses given at about 4 or 12 weeks.

CDR3 size: 15 residues. Trimming at V came to 1 base and at J to 11 bases, leaving 11 bases not matched to a gene. CDR1 and CDR2 (germline): LGHNT, FRNRAP. Study-level points and caveats: The study found vaccine-associated CD4 TCRs spanning spike, dominant at 160-218 and 743-854. There were repertoire samples only from the period after the peak T cell response. Spike-specific TCR depth and breadth grew after two AZD1222 doses.

Repertoires were generated with immunoSEQ multiplex PCR, while TCRdb's copy carries only in-frame clones and drops some. Of approximately 92,000 clones listed, around 90% are singletons. As to this clone: Its specificity is not known.

This clonotype was obtained from an adult in good health. The chain combines TRBV12-5 with TRBJ1-5, with TRBD1 matching over 7 bases. The material was peripheral blood, obtained on day 0 of AZD1222 vaccination. CDR3 loop: CASGLDTTGRITQHF. The CDR3 coding sequence is TGTGCTAGTGGTTTGGACACGACAGGGAGGATAACCCAGCATTTT.